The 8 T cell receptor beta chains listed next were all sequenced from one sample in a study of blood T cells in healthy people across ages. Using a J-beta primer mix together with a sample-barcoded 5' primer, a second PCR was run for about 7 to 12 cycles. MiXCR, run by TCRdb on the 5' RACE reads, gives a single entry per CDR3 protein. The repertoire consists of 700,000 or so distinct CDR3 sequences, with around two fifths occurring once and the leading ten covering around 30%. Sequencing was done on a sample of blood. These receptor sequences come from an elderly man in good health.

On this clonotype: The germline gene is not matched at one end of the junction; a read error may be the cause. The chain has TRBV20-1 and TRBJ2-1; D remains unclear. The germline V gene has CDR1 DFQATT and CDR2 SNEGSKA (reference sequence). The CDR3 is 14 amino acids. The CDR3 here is CSAEWDSSHNEQFF. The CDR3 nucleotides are TGCAGTGCCGAATGGGATAGCTCCCACAATGAGCAGTTCTTC.

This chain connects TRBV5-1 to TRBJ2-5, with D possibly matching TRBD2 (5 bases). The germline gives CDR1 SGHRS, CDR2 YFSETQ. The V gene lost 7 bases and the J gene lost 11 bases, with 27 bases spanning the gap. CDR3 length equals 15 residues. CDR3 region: CASSALSVSYNEQYF. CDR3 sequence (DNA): TGCGCCAGCTCTGCGCTTAGCGTCTCCTACAATGAGCAGTACTTC.

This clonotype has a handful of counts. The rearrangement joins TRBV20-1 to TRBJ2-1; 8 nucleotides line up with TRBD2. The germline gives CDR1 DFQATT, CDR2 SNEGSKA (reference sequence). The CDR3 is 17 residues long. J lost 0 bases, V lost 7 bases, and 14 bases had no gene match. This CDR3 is CSGILASGWSSYNEQFF. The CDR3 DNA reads TGCAGTGGTATACTGGCTAGCGGGTGGAGCTCCTACAATGAGCAGTTCTTC.

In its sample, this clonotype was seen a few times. CDR3 sequence reads: CSASSGGNTDTQYF. The CDR3 nucleotides read TGCAGTGCTAGTTCGGGCGGGAACACAGATACGCAGTATTTT. This chain connects TRBV20-1 to TRBJ2-3, with TRBD2 as a possible D gene (6 bases). The CDR3 contains 14 residues. Trimming removed 3 bases at V and 2 bases at J, with 12 bases between. Germline CDR1 and CDR2: DFQATT and SNEGSKA (reference sequence).

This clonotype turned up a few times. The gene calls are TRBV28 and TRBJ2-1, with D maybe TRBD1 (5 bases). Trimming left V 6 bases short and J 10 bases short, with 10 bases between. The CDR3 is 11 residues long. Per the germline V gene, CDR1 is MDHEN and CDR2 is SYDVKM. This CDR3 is CASRQVREQFF. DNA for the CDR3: TGTGCCAGCAGACAGGTGCGGGAGCAGTTCTTC.

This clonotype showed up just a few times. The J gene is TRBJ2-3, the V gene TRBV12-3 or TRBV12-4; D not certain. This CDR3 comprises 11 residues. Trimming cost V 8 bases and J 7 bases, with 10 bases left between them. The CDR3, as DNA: TGTGCCAGCGAGTTTATTAATACGCAGTATTTT. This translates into CASEFINTQYF.

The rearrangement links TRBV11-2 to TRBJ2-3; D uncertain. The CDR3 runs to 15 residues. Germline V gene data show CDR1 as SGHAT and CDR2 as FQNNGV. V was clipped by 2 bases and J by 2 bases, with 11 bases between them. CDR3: CASSLSRPATDTQYF. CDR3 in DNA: TGTGCCAGCAGCTTATCTAGACCGGCCACAGATACGCAGTATTTT.

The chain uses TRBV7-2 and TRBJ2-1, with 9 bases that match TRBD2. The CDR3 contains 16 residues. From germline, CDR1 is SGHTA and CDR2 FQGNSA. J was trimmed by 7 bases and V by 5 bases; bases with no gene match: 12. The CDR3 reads CASSPQGAGGWNEQFF. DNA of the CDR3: TGTGCCAGCAGCCCCCAAGGGGCGGGGGGGTGGAATGAGCAGTTCTTC.